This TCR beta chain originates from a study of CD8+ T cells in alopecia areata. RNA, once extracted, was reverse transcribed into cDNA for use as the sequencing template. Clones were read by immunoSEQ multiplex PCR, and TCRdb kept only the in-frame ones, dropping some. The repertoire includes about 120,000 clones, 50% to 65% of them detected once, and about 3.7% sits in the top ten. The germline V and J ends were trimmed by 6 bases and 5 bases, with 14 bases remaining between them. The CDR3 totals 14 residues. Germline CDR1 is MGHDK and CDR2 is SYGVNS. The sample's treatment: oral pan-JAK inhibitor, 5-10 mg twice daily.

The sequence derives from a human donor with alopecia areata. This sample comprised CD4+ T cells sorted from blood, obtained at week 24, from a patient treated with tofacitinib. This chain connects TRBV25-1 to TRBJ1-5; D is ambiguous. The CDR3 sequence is CASRGVGWDQPQHF. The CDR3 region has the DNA TGTGCCAGCAGGGGCGTGGGATGGGATCAGCCCCAGCATTTT.